One and the same sample provided the 2 T cell receptor beta chains below, sequenced in a study of blood T cell repertoires in COVID-19. Clones were read by immunoSEQ multiplex PCR, and TCRdb kept only the in-frame ones, dropping some. The repertoire consists of about 190,000 clones, with roughly four fifths occurring once and the leading ten covering roughly 5.3%. The specimen was peripheral blood. These receptors were obtained from a woman between 70 and 85 years old with active or convalescent COVID-19.

The chain uses TRBV6-5 and TRBJ2-3; D is unresolved. This CDR3 spans 15 amino acids. V was clipped by 4 bases and J by 0 bases, with 11 bases between them. Germline CDR1 MNHEY, CDR2 SVGAGI. The CDR3: CASSSPAESTDTQYF. In DNA, the CDR3 is TGTGCCAGCAGTTCCCCGGCGGAGAGCACAGATACGCAGTATTTT.

This chain uses TRBV5-1 with TRBJ2-5; D may be TRBD2 (6 bases). This CDR3 has 15 amino acids. Germline CDR1 is SGHRS and CDR2 is YFSETQ. The germline V and J ends were trimmed by 5 bases and 2 bases, with 16 bases remaining between them. As DNA, the CDR3 is TGCGCCAGCAGACCCGGGGGTGGTCGACAAGAGACCCAGTACTTC. Residues: CASRPGGGRQETQYF.